A selection of T cell receptor beta chains follows, all from one sample in a study of response to subunit inactivated influenza vaccine. TCRdb reprocessed the RT-PCR reads with MiXCR, giving one entry per CDR3 protein. Here the sample spans some 850,000 distinct CDR3 sequences, 18% being singletons. Here the sequenced sample was PBMCs from blood, taken around 5 days after vaccination. These receptors were taken from a man in his fifties who received an inactivated influenza vaccine. CDR3s include the opening cysteine and the closing phenylalanine or tryptophan. A D gene is named only where the DNA matches it firmly. Some rows mark clone size as missing; the rest say once, few, many or name a class of expanded clone.

TRBV5-1	NA	NA	17	TRBJ2-1	CASSLGMGRGAYNEQFF	TGCGCCAGCAGCTTAGGGATGGGCAGGGGGGCCTACAATGAGCAGTTCTTC
TRBV10-3	NA	many	14	TRBJ1-2	CAISAGFGNYGYTF	TGTGCCATCAGTGCAGGGTTTGGGAACTATGGCTACACCTTC
TRBV20-1	NA	NA	11	TRBJ2-7	CSARNEGRVFF	TGCAGTGCTAGGAACGAGGGGCGGGTCTTCTTC
TRBV9	NA	NA	15	TRBJ2-7	CASSVSVGGNYEQYF	TGTGCCAGCAGCGTCTCGGTGGGAGGAAACTACGAGCAGTACTTC
TRBV20-1	NA	few	15	TRBJ2-2	CSARDLGPDTGELFF	TGCAGTGCTAGAGATTTGGGTCCCGACACCGGGGAGCTGTTTTTT
TRBV11-2	TRBD1	NA	16	TRBJ2-3	CASSLDQAQGLNTQYF	TGTGCCAGCAGCTTAGATCAGGCACAGGGGCTGAATACGCAGTATTTT
TRBV10-3	NA	many	14	TRBJ1-5	CAISGQLSNQPQHF	TGTGCCATCAGTGGACAGTTGAGCAATCAGCCCCAGCATTTT
TRBV20-1	NA	NA	14	TRBJ2-7	CSAKARPASGEQYF	TGCAGTGCTAAGGCCCGGCCGGCATCGGGGGAGCAGTACTTC
TRBV27	TRBD1	NA	16	TRBJ2-2	CASSANRDRYTGELFF	TGTGCCAGCAGTGCGAACCGGGACAGATACACCGGGGAGCTGTTTTTT
TRBV7-9	TRBD1	NA	15	TRBJ1-6	CASSSTGIPNSPLHF	TGTGCCAGCAGCTCGACAGGGATCCCTAATTCACCCCTCCACTTT
TRBV7-9	NA	NA	15	TRBJ1-2	CASSPGNPRSYGYTF	TGTGCCAGCAGCCCGGGAAACCCCCGCTCCTATGGCTACACCTTC
TRBV5-1	NA	few	14	TRBJ1-1	CASSYRASDTEAFF	TGCGCCAGCAGCTACAGGGCTTCAGACACTGAAGCTTTCTTT
TRBV5-6	NA	NA	14	TRBJ1-4	CASSLVGDFQNLFF	TGTGCCAGCAGCTTGGTAGGGGACTTCCAAAATCTGTTTTTT
TRBV20-1	TRBD2	many	15	TRBJ2-3	CSGTGGLAGTDTQYF	TGCAGTGGAACGGGGGGACTAGCGGGGACAGATACGCAGTATTTT
TRBV29-1	NA	NA	13	TRBJ2-2	CSVPGTFTGELFF	TGCAGCGTCCCCGGGACTTTCACCGGGGAGCTGTTTTTT
TRBV14	TRBD2	NA	15	TRBJ2-7	CASSPRTSGSGEQYF	TGTGCCAGCAGCCCCCGGACTAGCGGGAGTGGAGAGCAGTACTTC
TRBV5-1	TRBD1	NA	14	TRBJ2-5	CASSQRTGEETQYF	TGCGCCAGCAGTCAGAGGACAGGGGAAGAGACCCAGTACTTC
TRBV20-1	NA	few	15	TRBJ1-5	CSAIGVTYSNQPQHF	TGCAGTGCTATCGGGGTAACATATAGCAATCAGCCCCAGCATTTT
TRBV20-1	TRBD1	few	14	TRBJ1-5	CSAPLRQGNQPQHF	TGCAGTGCGCCGCTTAGACAGGGGAATCAGCCCCAGCATTTT
TRBV20-1	NA	many	14	TRBJ2-1	CSARDRSGNSEQFF	TGCAGTGCTAGAGATCGAAGCGGAAACTCTGAGCAGTTCTTC
TRBV5-1	NA	NA	13	TRBJ2-2	CTSSFCDTGELFF	TGCACCAGCAGCTTCTGTGATACCGGGGAGCTGTTTTTT
TRBV7-2	TRBD1	few	15	TRBJ2-4	CASSSALGQQNIQYF	TGTGCCAGCAGCTCCGCCCTGGGACAGCAAAACATTCAGTACTTC
TRBV20-1	TRBD1	NA	15	TRBJ2-3	CSARRGTGTTDTQYF	TGCAGTGCTAGGAGGGGGACAGGGACCACAGATACGCAGTATTTT
TRBV4-2	NA	few	15	TRBJ1-1	CASSQGAQGAPEAFF	TGTGCCAGCAGCCAAGGAGCCCAGGGAGCGCCTGAAGCTTTCTTT
TRBV19	TRBD1	NA	15	TRBJ1-2	CASSSKGQGDYGYTF	TGTGCCAGTAGTTCAAAGGGACAGGGCGACTATGGCTACACCTTC
TRBV20-1	TRBD2	few	14	TRBJ2-3	CSVSGLEATDTQYF	TGCAGTGTCTCGGGACTAGAGGCTACGGATACGCAGTATTTT
TRBV4-1	TRBD1	NA	16	TRBJ2-2	CASRQLPGQTTRELFF	TGCGCCAGCAGACAACTCCCGGGACAGACTACTCGGGAGCTGTTTTTT
TRBV28	NA	few	13	TRBJ2-5	CASSLRGRKTQYF	TGTGCCAGCAGTTTGAGGGGCAGGAAGACCCAGTACTTC
TRBV10-1	TRBD1	NA	14	TRBJ1-1	CASSTGEEYTEAFF	TGCGCCAGCTCCACAGGGGAGGAGTACACTGAAGCTTTCTTT
TRBV24-1	TRBD2	few	13	TRBJ2-5	CATSPSGSETQYF	TGTGCCACAAGTCCTAGCGGGAGTGAAACCCAGTACTTC
TRBV4-3	TRBD1	NA	16	TRBJ2-7	CASSQEVGTGVYEQYF	TGCGCCAGCAGCCAAGAAGTCGGGACAGGGGTCTACGAGCAGTACTTC
TRBV4-3	NA	few	14	TRBJ2-7	CASSQDGDGYEQYF	TGCGCCAGCAGCCAAGATGGGGACGGCTACGAGCAGTACTTC
TRBV5-1	TRBD2	NA	15	TRBJ2-3	CASSIGSGVTDTQYF	TGCGCCAGCAGCATTGGTAGCGGGGTAACAGATACGCAGTATTTT
TRBV24-1	NA	many	13	TRBJ2-1	CATSVGLYNEQFF	TGTGCCACCAGTGTTGGCTTGTACAATGAGCAGTTCTTC
TRBV3-1	NA	NA	15	TRBJ2-5	CASSQDLAYQETQYF	TGTGCCAGCAGCCAAGATCTGGCTTATCAAGAGACCCAGTACTTC
TRBV12-3/TRBV12-4	NA	many	15	TRBJ1-5	CASSSGRRLIGPQHF	TGTGCCAGCAGTTCGGGACGGAGGCTGATTGGGCCCCAGCATTTT
TRBV27	TRBD2	NA	16	TRBJ2-3	CASSWGLAGPANTQYF	TGTGCCAGCAGTTGGGGACTAGCGGGACCGGCAAATACGCAGTATTTT
TRBV30	NA	NA	11	TRBJ1-6	CAWSSGPRLHF	TGTGCCTGGAGTTCGGGTCCTCGCCTCCACTTT
TRBV5-1	TRBD2	NA	18	TRBJ2-1	CASSSSGGARKVYNEQFF	TGCGCCAGCAGCTCGAGCGGGGGGGCCAGGAAAGTCTACAATGAGCAGTTCTTC
TRBV6-6	NA	many	13	TRBJ2-1	CASNEDIPNEQFF	TGTGCCAGCAACGAGGACATCCCCAATGAGCAGTTCTTC
TRBV5-6	NA	NA	13	TRBJ1-1	CASSLGGPLEAFF	TGTGCCAGCAGCTTGGGGGGGCCACTGGAAGCTTTCTTT
TRBV10-3	NA	few	15	TRBJ1-5	CAISDGGGGNQPQHF	TGTGCCATCAGTGATGGGGGGGGCGGCAATCAGCCCCAGCATTTT